The following is a T cell receptor (beta chain) sequence with its context. The record originates from a study of cytomegalovirus exposure and HLA in healthy donors. The study ran its PCR with 60 Vbeta and 13 Jbeta primers. The repertoire was sequenced with immunoSEQ multiplex PCR; TCRdb's copy has only in-frame clones and lacks some. The sample shows roughly 160,000 clones, 70% to 85% of them seen only once. The source of this sequence is a middle-aged man in good health and CMV-seronegative. Material: PBMCs.

The CDR3 spells CASSRTGGVGTATQYF. The CDR3 DNA follows: TGCGCCAGCAGCAGAACAGGGGGCGTGGGAACGGCGACCCAGTACTTC. The chain combines TRBV5-1 with TRBJ2-5, with TRBD1 identical over 9 bases. CDR3 size: 16 residues. J gave up 7 bases and V 4 bases, and 14 bases lay outside the gene matches. CDR1 and CDR2 (germline): SGHRS, YFSETQ. The full variable domain, completed using reference TRBV5-1 and TRBJ2-5, is KAGVTQTPRYLIKTRGQQVTLSCSPISGHRSVSWYQQTPGQGLQFLFEYFSETQRNKGNFPGRFSGRQFSNSRSEMNVSTLELGDSALYLCASSRTGGVGTATQYFGPGTRLLVL.